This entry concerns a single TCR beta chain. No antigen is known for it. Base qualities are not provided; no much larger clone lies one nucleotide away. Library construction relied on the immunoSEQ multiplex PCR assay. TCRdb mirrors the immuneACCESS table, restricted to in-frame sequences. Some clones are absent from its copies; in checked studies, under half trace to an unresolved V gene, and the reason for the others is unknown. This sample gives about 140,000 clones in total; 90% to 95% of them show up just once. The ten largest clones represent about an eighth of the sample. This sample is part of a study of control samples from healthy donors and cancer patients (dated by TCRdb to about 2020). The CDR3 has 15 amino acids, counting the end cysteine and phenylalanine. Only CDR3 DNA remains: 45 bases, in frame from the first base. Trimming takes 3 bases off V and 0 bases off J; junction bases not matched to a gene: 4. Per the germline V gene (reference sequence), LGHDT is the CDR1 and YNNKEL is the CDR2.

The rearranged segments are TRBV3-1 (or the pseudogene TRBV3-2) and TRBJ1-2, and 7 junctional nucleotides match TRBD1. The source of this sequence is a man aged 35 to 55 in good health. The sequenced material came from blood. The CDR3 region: CASSHPTGANYGYTF. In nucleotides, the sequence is TGTGCCAGCAGCCATCCTACAGGGGCTAACTATGGCTACACCTTC.